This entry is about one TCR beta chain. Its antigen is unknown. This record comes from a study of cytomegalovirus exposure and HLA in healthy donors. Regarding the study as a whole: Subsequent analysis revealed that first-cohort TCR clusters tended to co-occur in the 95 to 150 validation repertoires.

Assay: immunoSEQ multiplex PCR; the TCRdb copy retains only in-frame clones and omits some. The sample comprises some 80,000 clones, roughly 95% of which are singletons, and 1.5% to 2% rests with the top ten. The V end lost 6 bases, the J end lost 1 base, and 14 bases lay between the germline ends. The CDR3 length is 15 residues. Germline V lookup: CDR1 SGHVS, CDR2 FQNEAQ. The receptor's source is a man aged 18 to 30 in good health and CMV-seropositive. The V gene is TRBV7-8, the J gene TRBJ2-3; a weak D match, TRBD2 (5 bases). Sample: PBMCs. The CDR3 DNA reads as TGTGCCAGCAGTTCACGGGATTGGGGCACAGATACGCAGTATTTT. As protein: CASSSRDWGTDTQYF.